Listed here are 20 T cell receptor beta chains from one sample, sequenced in a study of cytomegalovirus exposure and HLA in healthy donors. Repertoires were generated with immunoSEQ multiplex PCR, while TCRdb's copy carries only in-frame clones and drops some. The sample comprises hundreds of thousands of clones, approximately 87% of which are singletons, and 5.5% to 7% rests with the top ten. The sequenced sample consisted of PBMCs. All receptors derive from a woman between 18 and 29 years old in good health and CMV-seronegative.

V is TRBV7-8 and J is TRBJ1-3; the D gene is possibly TRBD1 (5 bases). CDR1 is SGHVS and CDR2 is FQNEAQ in the germline V gene. V lost 7 bases to trimming and J lost 0 bases, with 13 bases between them. The CDR3 contains 15 residues. CDR3 sequence (DNA): TGTGCCAGCACCAAAGCAGACAGCTCTGGAAACACCATATATTTT. It translates to CASTKADSSGNTIYF.

This chain links TRBV4-1 with TRBJ2-7; D uncertain. The ends were cut back, 0 bases at V and 2 bases at J, with 8 bases in the middle. Per germline, CDR1 MGHRA and CDR2 YSYEKL. The CDR3 extends over 14 amino acids. The CDR3 spells CASSQDLSAYEQYF. CDR3 DNA sequence: TGCGCCAGCAGCCAAGATTTGTCAGCCTACGAGCAGTACTTC.

The chain employs TRBV28 and TRBJ2-2, with 7 bases matching TRBD1. J gave up 5 bases and V 5 bases, and 5 bases lay outside the gene matches. This CDR3 contains 14 residues. CDR1 and CDR2 from the germline V gene are MDHEN and SYDVKM. CDR3 sequence: CASSRDRLTGELFF. The CDR3 DNA reads TGTGCCAGCAGTCGGGACAGATTGACCGGGGAGCTGTTTTTT. Full variable domain (remainder filled in from reference TRBV28 and TRBJ2-2): DVKVTQSSRYLVKRTGEKVFLECVQDMDHENMFWYRQDPGLGLRLIYFSYDVKMKEKGDIPEGYSVSREKKERFSLILESASTNQTSMYLCASSRDRLTGELFFGEGSRLTVL.

The CDR3 sequence: CASTAWGDYQPQHF. The DNA of the CDR3 is TGTGCCAGCACCGCCTGGGGGGATTATCAGCCCCAGCATTTT. The rearrangement joins TRBV28 to TRBJ1-5, with a weak D call TRBD1 (5 bases). Trimming left V 7 bases short and J 5 bases short, with 15 bases between. Germline CDR1 MDHEN, CDR2 SYDVKM. There are 14 residues in the CDR3.

J is TRBJ2-5 and V is TRBV7-9; 14 positions match TRBD2. The CDR3 sequence is 17 residues long. V dropped 5 bases and J dropped 0; count of bases not matched to a gene: 5. CDR1 and CDR2 (germline): SEHNR, FQNEAQ (reference sequence). In DNA form, the CDR3 reads TGTGCCAGCAGCACGGGACTAGCGGGGGCGTACCAAGAGACCCAGTACTTC. This encodes CASSTGLAGAYQETQYF.

V is TRBV5-4 and J is TRBJ2-1; the D gene is possibly TRBD2 (6 bases). Between the trimmed V and J ends, which lost 2 bases and 5 bases, there was a span of 14 bases. CDR1 is SGHNT and CDR2 is YYREEE in the germline V gene (reference sequence). The CDR3 length is 15 residues. The DNA for the CDR3 is TGTGCCAGCAGCTTTGAACGGGGGTACGACAATGAGCAGTTCTTC. Protein product: CASSFERGYDNEQFF.

The table lists this clone with a few counts. V gene TRBV7-8 combines with J gene TRBJ2-4; 11 bases fit TRBD2. With 4 bases clipped from V and 11 bases from J, the junction kept 13 bases outside the gene matches. The length of the CDR3 is 16 residues. In germline, CDR1 is SGHVS, CDR2 FQNEAQ. The CDR3 DNA sequence: TGTGCCAGCAGCTCTACCGGGACTAGCGGAGGTTGGGTTCAGTACTTC. Translating it yields CASSSTGTSGGWVQYF.

J is TRBJ1-5 and V is TRBV5-1; perhaps TRBD1 as D (6 bases). The germline V gene has CDR1 SGHRS and CDR2 YFSETQ. The CDR3 loop spans 15 amino acids. V was clipped by 2 bases and J by 0 bases, with 9 bases between them. The CDR3 DNA reads as TGCGCCAGCAGCTTACAGGGAAATAGCAATCAGCCCCAGCATTTT. This encodes CASSLQGNSNQPQHF. The variable domain in full, with the rest retrieved from reference TRBV5-1 and TRBJ1-5, is KAGVTQTPRYLIKTRGQQVTLSCSPISGHRSVSWYQQTPGQGLQFLFEYFSETQRNKGNFPGRFSGRQFSNSRSEMNVSTLELGDSALYLCASSLQGNSNQPQHFGDGTRLSIL.

This chain connects TRBV27 to TRBJ2-5; the D gene could be TRBD1 or TRBD2 (5 bases each). Germline CDR1 reads MNHEY; CDR2 reads SMNVEV (reference sequence). The CDR3 length is 16 residues. Trimming took 6 bases from V and 4 from J, leaving 21 bases between them. The CDR3 nucleotides are TGTGCCAGCAGGGTCGGGGCGACGAGGTGGGGAGAGACCCAGTACTTC. This codes for CASRVGATRWGETQYF.

The rearrangement joins TRBV30 to TRBJ2-3; 7 nucleotides match TRBD2. The CDR3 length is 22 residues. V lost 0 bases, J lost 2 bases, and 26 bases stayed unmatched. Germline assignment: CDR1 GTSNPN and CDR2 SVGIG (reference sequence). CDR3 amino acids: CAWSVELAETNLGLDHTDTQYF. In DNA, the CDR3 is TGTGCCTGGAGTGTTGAGCTAGCGGAAACTAACTTGGGCCTAGACCACACAGATACGCAGTATTTT.

The chain carries TRBV28 and TRBJ2-7; D is tentatively TRBD1 or TRBD2 (5 bases each). The germline V and J ends were trimmed by 5 bases and 0 bases, with 8 bases remaining between them. The germline V gene encodes CDR1 MDHEN and CDR2 SYDVKM. The CDR3 spans 13 residues. CDR3 nucleotides: TGTGCCAGCAGTGGGGGTTTCTCCTACGAGCAGTACTTC. This codes for CASSGGFSYEQYF.

The chain couples TRBV15 to TRBJ2-3; D not certain. Germline-derived CDR1 and CDR2 are LNHNV and YYDKDF (reference sequence). CDR3 size: 14 residues. V dropped 1 base and J dropped 5 bases, with 10 bases sitting between them. In nucleotides, the CDR3 is TGTGCCACCAGCAGAGCCAACCACAGAGATACGCAGTATTTT. This sequence encodes CATSRANHRDTQYF.

The rearrangement joins TRBV5-6 to TRBJ2-3; 8 bases line up with TRBD1. The CDR3 totals 16 residues. Trimming at V came to 4 bases and at J to 3 bases, leaving 10 bases not matched to a gene. CDR1 is SGHDT, CDR2 YYEEEE, per germline. The CDR3 sequence: CASSQDRVVGTDTQYF. CDR3 DNA sequence: TGTGCCAGCAGCCAGGACAGGGTGGTTGGGACAGATACGCAGTATTTT.

The rearrangement uses TRBV27 and TRBJ2-3; 9 bases line up with TRBD1. Unmatched junction bases numbered 16, after V lost 6 bases and J lost 6 bases. Germline V gene sequence: CDR1 MNHEY, CDR2 SMNVEV (reference sequence). The CDR3 runs 17 residues. The CDR3 nucleotides read TGTGCCAGCAGATATATCTCCGGGACAGGGTATTGGGATACGCAGTATTTT. Protein sequence: CASRYISGTGYWDTQYF.

The rearrangement links TRBV18 to TRBJ1-2; D remains ambiguous. The CDR3 is 14 amino acids. With 3 bases removed from V and 2 bases from J, the gap between germline ends came to 10 bases. Looked up from germline, CDR1 is KGHSH and CDR2 is LQKENI. CDR3: CASSPRRENYGYTF. The CDR3 coding sequence is TGTGCCAGCTCACCCCGGCGGGAGAACTATGGCTACACCTTC.

The count of this clone is one. The gene calls are TRBV18 and TRBJ1-1; no clear D. Germline lookup yields CDR1 KGHSH and CDR2 LQKENI. This CDR3 contains 16 residues. The V gene lost 2 bases and the J gene lost 1 base, with 14 bases spanning the gap. The CDR3 coding sequence is TGTGCCAGCTCACCATCGCCACGGGTTCAGAACACTGAAGCTTTCTTT. This translates into CASSPSPRVQNTEAFF.

The V call is TRBV15, the J call TRBJ2-1, with D perhaps TRBD1 or TRBD2 (6 bases each). Germline V CDR1 and CDR2: LNHNV, YYDKDF (reference sequence). The CDR3 covers 14 residues. V lost 6 bases to trimming and J lost 1 base, with 10 bases between them. CDR3 protein: CATSTGRSYNEQFF. The DNA of the CDR3 is TGTGCCACCAGTACAGGGAGGTCCTACAATGAGCAGTTCTTC.

The V call is TRBV4-1, the J call TRBJ2-7; possible D gene TRBD1, 5 bases. CDR3 length: 15 amino acids. Germline CDR1 MGHRA, CDR2 YSYEKL. V lost 1 base and J 2 bases, leaving 12 bases between the germline ends. The CDR3 DNA follows: TGCGCCAGCAGCCAAGCCGACAGCCGTACCTACGAGCAGTACTTC. Its protein product is CASSQADSRTYEQYF.

V usage is TRBV28 and J usage is TRBJ2-1; D ambiguous. V lost 7 bases, J lost 7 bases, and 17 bases lay in between. Germline CDR1 reads MDHEN; CDR2 reads SYDVKM. The CDR3 has 14 residues. CDR3 region: CASNLGTHPNEQFF. The CDR3, as DNA: TGTGCCAGCAACCTGGGTACACATCCAAATGAGCAGTTCTTC.

This clone showed up just once. The V call is TRBV7-8, the J call TRBJ2-7; D unresolved. The CDR3 runs 12 residues. Germline V gives CDR1 SGHVS, CDR2 FQNEAQ. V lost 1 base and J lost 2, with 3 bases in between. The CDR3 sequence: CASSLVPYEQYF. DNA of the CDR3: TGTGCCAGCAGCTTAGTCCCCTACGAGCAGTACTTC.